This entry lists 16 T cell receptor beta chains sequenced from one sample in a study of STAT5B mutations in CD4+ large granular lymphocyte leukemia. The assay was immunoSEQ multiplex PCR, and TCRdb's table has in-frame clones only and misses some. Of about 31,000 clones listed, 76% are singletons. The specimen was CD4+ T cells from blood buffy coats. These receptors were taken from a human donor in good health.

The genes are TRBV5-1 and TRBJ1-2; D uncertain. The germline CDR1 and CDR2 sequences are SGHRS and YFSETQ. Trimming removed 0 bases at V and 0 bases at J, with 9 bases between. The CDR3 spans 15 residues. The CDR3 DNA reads TGCGCCAGCAGCTTGGCGCCGGCTACTAACTATGGCTACACCTTC. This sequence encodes CASSLAPATNYGYTF.

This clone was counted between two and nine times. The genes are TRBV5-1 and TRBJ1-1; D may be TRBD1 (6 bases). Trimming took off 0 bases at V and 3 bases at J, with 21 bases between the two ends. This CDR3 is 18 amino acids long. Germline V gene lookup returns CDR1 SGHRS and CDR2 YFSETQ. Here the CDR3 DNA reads TGCGCCAGCAGCTTGGATGTCAGGCCCACAGGGAGGGACACTGAAGCTTTCTTT. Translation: CASSLDVRPTGRDTEAFF. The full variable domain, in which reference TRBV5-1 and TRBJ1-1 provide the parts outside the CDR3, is KAGVTQTPRYLIKTRGQQVTLSCSPISGHRSVSWYQQTPGQGLQFLFEYFSETQRNKGNFPGRFSGRQFSNSRSEMNVSTLELGDSALYLCASSLDVRPTGRDTEAFFGQGTRLTVV.

CDR3 residues: CASSLMDGQSYEQYF. Written as DNA, the CDR3 is TGTGCCAGCAGCTTAATGGACGGTCAATCCTACGAGCAGTACTTC. The chain joins TRBV7-2 to TRBJ2-7; D is unclear. Trimming took 2 bases from V and 1 from J, leaving 12 bases between them. The CDR3 spans 15 residues. From germline, CDR1 is SGHTA and CDR2 FQGNSA.

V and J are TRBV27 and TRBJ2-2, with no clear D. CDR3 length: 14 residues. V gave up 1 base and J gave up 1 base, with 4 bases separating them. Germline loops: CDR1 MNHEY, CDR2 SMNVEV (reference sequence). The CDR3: CASSLLENTGELFF. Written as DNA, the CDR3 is TGTGCCAGCAGTTTATTGGAGAACACCGGGGAGCTGTTTTTT.

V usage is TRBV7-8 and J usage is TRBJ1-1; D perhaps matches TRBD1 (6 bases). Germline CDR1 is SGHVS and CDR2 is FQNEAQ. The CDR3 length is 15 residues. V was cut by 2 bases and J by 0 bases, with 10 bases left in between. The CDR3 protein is CASSLFGGLNTEAFF. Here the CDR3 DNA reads TGTGCCAGCAGCTTATTTGGGGGCTTGAACACTGAAGCTTTCTTT.

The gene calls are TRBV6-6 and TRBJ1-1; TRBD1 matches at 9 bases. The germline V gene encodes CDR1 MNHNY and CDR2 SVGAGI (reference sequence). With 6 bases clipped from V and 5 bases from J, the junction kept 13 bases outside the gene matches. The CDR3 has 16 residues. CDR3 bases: TGTGCCAGCAGCCAAGTCCCGGGACAGGGTGGAACTGAAGCTTTCTTT. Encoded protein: CASSQVPGQGGTEAFF.

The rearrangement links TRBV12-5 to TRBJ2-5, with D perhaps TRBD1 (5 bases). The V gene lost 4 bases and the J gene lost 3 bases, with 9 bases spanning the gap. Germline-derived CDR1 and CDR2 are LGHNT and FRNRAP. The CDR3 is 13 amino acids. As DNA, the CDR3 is TGTGCTAGTGGTTCGGACACCAAAGAGACCCAGTACTTC. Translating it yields CASGSDTKETQYF.

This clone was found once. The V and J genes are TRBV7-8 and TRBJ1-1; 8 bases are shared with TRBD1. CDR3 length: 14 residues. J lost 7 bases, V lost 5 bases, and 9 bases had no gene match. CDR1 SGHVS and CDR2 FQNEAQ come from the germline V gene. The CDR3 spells CASSLPAGQGEAFF. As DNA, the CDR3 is TGTGCCAGCAGCCTCCCTGCCGGACAGGGTGAAGCTTTCTTT.

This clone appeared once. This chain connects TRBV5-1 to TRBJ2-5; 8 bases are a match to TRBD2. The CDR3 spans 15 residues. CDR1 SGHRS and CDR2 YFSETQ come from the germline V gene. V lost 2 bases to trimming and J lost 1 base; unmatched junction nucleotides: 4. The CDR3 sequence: CASSFQAGGQETQYF. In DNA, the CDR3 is TGCGCCAGCAGCTTCCAGGCGGGAGGCCAAGAGACCCAGTACTTC.

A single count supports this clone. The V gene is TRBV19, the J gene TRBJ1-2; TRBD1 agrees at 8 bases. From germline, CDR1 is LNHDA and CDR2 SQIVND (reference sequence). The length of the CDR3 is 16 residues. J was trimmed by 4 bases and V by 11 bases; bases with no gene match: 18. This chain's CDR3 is CAATKSGTGAVYGYTF. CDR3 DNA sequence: TGTGCCGCGACCAAATCCGGGACAGGAGCCGTCTATGGCTACACCTTC.

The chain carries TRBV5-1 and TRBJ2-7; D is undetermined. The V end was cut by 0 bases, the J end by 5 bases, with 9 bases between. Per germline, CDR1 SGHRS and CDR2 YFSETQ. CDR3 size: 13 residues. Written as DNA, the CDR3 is TGCGCCAGCAGCTTGGGTGTGACGGACGAGCAGTACTTC. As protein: CASSLGVTDEQYF.

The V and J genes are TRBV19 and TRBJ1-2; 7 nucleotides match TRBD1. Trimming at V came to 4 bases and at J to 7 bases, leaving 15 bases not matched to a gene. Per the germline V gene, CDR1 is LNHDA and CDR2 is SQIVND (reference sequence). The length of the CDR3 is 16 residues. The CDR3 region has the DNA TGTGCCAGTAGTACGAAGACCCCGACAGGGCCGGGTGGCTACACCTTC. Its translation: CASSTKTPTGPGGYTF. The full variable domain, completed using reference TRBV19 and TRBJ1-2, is DGGITQSPKYLFRKEGQNVTLSCEQNLNHDAMYWYRQDPGQGLRLIYYSQIVNDFQKGDIAEGYSVSREKKESFPLTVTSAQKNPTAFYLCASSTKTPTGPGGYTFGSGTRLTVV.

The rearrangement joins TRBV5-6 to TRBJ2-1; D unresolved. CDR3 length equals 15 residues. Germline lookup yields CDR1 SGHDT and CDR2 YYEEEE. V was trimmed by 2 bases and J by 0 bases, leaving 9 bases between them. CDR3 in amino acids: CASSLGPLSYNEQFF. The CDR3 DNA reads TGTGCCAGCAGCTTAGGACCGCTCTCCTACAATGAGCAGTTCTTC. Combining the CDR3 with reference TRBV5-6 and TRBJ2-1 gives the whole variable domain DAGVTQSPTHLIKTRGQQVTLRCSPKSGHDTVSWYQQALGQGPQFIFQYYEEEERQRGNFPDRFSGHQFPNYSSELNVNALLLGDSALYLCASSLGPLSYNEQFFGPGTRLTVL.

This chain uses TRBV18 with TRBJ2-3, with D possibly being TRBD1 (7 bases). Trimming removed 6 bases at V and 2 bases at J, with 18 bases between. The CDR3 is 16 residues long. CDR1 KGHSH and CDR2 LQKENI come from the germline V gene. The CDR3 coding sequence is TGTGCCAGCTCGGCTGCCAGGGGGGCTAACACAGATACGCAGTATTTT. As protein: CASSAARGANTDTQYF.

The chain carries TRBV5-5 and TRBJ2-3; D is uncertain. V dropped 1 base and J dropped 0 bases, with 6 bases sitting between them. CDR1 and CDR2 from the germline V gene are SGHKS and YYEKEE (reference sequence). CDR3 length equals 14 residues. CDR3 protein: CASSLITSTDTQYF. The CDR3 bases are TGTGCCAGCAGCTTGATTACTAGCACAGATACGCAGTATTTT.

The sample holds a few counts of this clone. CDR3 nucleotide sequence: TGTGCCAGTAGTGGGCAGGACAGTGGCAATCAGCCCCAGCATTTT. Its protein product is CASSGQDSGNQPQHF. The rearrangement links TRBV19 to TRBJ1-5; TRBD1 might be the D (6 bases). The V gene lost 5 bases and the J gene lost 2 bases, with 13 bases spanning the gap. The length of the CDR3 is 15 residues. Germline V lookup: CDR1 LNHDA, CDR2 SQIVND (reference sequence).